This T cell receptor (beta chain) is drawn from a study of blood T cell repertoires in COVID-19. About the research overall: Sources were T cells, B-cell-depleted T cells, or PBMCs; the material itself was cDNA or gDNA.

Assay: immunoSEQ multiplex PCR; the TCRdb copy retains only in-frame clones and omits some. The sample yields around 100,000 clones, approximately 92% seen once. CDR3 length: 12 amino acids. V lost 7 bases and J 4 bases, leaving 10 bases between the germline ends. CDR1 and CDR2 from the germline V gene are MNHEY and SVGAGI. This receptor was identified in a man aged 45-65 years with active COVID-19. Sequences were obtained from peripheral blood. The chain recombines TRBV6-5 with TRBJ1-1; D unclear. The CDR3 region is CASIAGFTEAFF. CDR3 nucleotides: TGTGCCAGCATAGCGGGTTTCACTGAAGCTTTCTTT.